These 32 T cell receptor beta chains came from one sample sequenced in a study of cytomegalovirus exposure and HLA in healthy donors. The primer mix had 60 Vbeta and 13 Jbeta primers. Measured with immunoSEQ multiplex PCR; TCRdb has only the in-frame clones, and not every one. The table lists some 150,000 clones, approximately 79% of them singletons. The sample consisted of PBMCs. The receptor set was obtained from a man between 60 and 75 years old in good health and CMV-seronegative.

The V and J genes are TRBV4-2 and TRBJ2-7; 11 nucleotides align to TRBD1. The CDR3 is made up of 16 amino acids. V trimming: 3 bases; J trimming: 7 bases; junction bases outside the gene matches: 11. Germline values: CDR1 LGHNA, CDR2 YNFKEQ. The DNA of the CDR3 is TGTGCCAGCAGCCATAGCTCGGGACAGGGGGTTGGGGAGCAGTACTTC. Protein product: CASSHSSGQGVGEQYF.

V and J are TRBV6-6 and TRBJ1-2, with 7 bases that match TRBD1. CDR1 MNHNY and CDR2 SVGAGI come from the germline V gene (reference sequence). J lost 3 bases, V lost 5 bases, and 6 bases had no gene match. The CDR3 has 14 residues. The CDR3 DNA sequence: TGTGCCAGCAGTACTGAACAGGGGTACTATGGCTACACCTTC. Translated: CASSTEQGYYGYTF.

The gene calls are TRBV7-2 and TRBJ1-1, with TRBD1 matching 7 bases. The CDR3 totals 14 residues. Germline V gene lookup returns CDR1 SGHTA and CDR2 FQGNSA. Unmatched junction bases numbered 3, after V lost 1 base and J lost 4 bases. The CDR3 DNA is TGTGCCAGCAGCTTAGGACAGGGCACCACTGAAGCTTTCTTT. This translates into CASSLGQGTTEAFF.

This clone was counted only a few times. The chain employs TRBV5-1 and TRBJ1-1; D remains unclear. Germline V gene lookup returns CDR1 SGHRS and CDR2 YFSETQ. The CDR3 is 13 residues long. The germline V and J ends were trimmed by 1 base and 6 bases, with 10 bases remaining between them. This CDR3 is CASSLYGVAEAFF. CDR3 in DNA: TGCGCCAGCAGCTTGTACGGTGTCGCTGAAGCTTTCTTT.

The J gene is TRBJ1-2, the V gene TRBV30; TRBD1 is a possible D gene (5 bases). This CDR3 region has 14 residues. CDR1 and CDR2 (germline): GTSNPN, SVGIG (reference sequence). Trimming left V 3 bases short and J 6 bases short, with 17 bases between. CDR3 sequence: CAWRASPGNNGYTF. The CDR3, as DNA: TGTGCCTGGAGGGCAAGCCCAGGGAATAATGGCTACACCTTC.

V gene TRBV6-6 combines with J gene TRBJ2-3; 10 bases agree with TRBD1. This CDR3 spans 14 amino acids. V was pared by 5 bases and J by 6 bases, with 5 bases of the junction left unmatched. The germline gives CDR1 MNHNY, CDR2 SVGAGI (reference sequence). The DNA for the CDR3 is TGTGCCAGCAGTCCGGGACAGGGGACGGATACGCAGTATTTT. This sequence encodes CASSPGQGTDTQYF.

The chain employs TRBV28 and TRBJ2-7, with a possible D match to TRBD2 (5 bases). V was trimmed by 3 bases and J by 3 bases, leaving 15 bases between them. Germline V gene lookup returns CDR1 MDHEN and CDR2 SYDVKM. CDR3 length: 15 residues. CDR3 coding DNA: TGTGCCAGCAGTTTTCCAGGAGCGGCTTACTACGAGCAGTACTTC. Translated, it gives CASSFPGAAYYEQYF.

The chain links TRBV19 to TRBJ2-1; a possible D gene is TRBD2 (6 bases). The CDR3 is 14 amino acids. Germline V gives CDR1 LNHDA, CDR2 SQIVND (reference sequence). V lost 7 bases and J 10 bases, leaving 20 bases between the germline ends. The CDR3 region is CASKLAGTREEQFF. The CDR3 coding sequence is TGTGCCAGTAAACTGGCGGGAACACGGGAGGAGCAGTTCTTC. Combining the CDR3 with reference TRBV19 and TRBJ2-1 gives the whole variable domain DGGITQSPKYLFRKEGQNVTLSCEQNLNHDAMYWYRQDPGQGLRLIYYSQIVNDFQKGDIAEGYSVSREKKESFPLTVTSAQKNPTAFYLCASKLAGTREEQFFGPGTRLTVL.

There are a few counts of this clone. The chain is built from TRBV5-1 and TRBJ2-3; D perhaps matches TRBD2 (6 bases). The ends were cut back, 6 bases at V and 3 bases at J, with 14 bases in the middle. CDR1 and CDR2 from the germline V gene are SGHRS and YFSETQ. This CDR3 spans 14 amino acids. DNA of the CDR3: TGCGCCAGCAATTCGGGGGTCCAGACAGATACGCAGTATTTT. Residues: CASNSGVQTDTQYF.

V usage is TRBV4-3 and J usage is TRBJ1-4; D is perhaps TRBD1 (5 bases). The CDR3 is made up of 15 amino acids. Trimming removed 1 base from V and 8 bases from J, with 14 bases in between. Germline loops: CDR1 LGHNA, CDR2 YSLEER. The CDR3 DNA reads TGCGCCAGCAGCCAAGTGTACGGGGGACGGGAAAAACTGTTTTTT. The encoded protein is CASSQVYGGREKLFF.

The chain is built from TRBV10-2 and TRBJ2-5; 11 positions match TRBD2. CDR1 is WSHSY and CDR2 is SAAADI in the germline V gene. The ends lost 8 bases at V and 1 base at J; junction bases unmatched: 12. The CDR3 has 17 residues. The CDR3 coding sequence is TGCGCCAGCTGCGAGCTGGCTAGCGGGAGGTCCCAAGAGACCCAGTACTTC. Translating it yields CASCELASGRSQETQYF.

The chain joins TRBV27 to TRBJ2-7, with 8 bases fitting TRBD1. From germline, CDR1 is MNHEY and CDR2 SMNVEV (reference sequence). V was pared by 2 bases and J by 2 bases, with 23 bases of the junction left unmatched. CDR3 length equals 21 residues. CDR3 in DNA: TGTGCCAGCAGTTTACCAGCCGAACCGTCAGGTTGTAGGGACAGGACCTACGAGCAGTACTTC. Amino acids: CASSLPAEPSGCRDRTYEQYF.

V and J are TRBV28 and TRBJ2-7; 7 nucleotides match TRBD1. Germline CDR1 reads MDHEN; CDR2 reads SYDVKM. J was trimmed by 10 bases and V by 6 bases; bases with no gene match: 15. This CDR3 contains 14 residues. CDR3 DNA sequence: TGTGCCAGCAGCCCTCCAAGGACAGGCCTGTTACAGTACTTC. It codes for CASSPPRTGLLQYF.

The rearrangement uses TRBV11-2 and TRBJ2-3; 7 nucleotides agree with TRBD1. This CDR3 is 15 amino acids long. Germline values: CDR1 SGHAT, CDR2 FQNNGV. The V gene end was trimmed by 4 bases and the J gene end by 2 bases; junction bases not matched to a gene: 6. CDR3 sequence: CASSYMGQTTDTQYF. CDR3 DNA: TGTGCCAGCAGCTATATGGGACAGACCACAGATACGCAGTATTTT.

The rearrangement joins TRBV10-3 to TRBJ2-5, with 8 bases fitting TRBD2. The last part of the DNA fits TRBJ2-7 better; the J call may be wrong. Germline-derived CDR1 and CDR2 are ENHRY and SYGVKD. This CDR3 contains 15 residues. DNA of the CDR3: TGTGCCATCAGTGGTTCAGCGGGAGCGCGCTACGAGCAGTACTTC. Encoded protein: CAISGSAGARYEQYF.

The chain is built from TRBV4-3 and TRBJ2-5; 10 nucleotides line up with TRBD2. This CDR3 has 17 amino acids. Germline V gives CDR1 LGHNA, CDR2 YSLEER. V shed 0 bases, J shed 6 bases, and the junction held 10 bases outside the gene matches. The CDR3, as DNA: TGCGCCAGCAGCCAAGAGGTCCGAGCGGGGGGGAAGAAGACCCAGTACTTC. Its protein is CASSQEVRAGGKKTQYF.

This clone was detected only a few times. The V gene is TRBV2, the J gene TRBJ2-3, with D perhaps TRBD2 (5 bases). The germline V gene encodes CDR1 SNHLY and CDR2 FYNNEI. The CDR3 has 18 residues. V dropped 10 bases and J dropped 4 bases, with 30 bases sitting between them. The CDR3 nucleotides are TGTGCCACCCTTGTCCTATCTGCCGTTAGCGAGATCCCAGATACGCAGTATTTT. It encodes CATLVLSAVSEIPDTQYF.

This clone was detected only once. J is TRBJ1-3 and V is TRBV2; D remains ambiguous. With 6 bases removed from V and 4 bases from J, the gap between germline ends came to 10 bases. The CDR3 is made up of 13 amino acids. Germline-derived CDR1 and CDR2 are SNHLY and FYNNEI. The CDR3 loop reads CASSDLRGNTIYF. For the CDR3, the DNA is TGTGCCAGCAGCGACTTACGCGGAAACACCATATATTTT.

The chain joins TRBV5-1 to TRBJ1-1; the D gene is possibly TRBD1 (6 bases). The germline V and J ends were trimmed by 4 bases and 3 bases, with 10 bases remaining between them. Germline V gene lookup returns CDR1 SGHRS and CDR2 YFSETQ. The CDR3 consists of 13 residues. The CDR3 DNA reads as TGCGCCAGCAGCCCCAGGACAGACACTGAAGCTTTCTTT. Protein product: CASSPRTDTEAFF.

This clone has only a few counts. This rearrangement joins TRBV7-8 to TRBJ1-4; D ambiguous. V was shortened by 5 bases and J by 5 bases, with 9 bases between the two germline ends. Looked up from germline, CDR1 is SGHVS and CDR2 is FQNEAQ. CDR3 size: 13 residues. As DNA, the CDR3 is TGTGCCAGCAGCCGCAGTCCGAATGAAAAACTGTTTTTT. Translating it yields CASSRSPNEKLFF.

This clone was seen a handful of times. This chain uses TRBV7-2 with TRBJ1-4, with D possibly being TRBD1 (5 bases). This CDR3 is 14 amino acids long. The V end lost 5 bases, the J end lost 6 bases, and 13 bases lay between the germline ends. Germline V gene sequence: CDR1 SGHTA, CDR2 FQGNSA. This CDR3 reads CASSLQGRDEKLFF. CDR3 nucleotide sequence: TGTGCCAGCAGCCTTCAGGGTAGGGATGAAAAACTGTTTTTT.

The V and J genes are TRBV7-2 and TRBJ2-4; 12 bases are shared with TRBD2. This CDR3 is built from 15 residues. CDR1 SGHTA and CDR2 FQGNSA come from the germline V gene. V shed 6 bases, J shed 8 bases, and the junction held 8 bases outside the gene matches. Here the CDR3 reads CASRPRLAGVDIQYF. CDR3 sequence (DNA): TGTGCCAGCAGACCCCGACTAGCGGGAGTTGACATTCAGTACTTC.

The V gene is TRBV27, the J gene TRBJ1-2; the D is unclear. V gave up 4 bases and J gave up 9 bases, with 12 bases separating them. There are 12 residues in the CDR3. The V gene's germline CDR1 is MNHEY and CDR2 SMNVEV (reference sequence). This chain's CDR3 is CASSSVIGSYTF. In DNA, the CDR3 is TGTGCCAGCAGTTCAGTGATCGGGAGCTACACCTTC.

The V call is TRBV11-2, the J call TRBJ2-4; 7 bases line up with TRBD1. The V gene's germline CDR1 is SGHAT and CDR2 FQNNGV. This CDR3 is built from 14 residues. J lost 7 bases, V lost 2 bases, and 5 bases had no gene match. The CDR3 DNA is TGTGCCAGCAGCTTATTACAGGGGAATAACATTCAGTACTTC. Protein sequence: CASSLLQGNNIQYF.

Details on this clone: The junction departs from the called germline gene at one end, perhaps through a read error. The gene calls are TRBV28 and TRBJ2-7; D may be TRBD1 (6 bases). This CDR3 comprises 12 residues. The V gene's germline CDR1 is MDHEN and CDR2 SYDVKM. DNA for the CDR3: TGTGCCGGCAGGGGATCAGGGGACGAGCAGTACTTC. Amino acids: CAGRGSGDEQYF.

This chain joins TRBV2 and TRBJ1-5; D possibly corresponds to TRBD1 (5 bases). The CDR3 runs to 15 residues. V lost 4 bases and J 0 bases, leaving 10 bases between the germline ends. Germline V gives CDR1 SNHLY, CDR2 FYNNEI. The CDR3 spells CASSGGLSSNQPQHF. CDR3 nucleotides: TGTGCCAGCAGTGGGGGACTGTCTAGCAATCAGCCCCAGCATTTT.

DNA of the CDR3: TGTGCCAGCAGCGGGGGACAGGGGTCATACAATGAGCAGTTCTTC. It yields the protein CASSGGQGSYNEQFF. J is TRBJ2-1 and V is TRBV5-5, with 10 positions matching TRBD1. The CDR3 totals 15 residues. V shed 4 bases and J 4 bases; nucleotides not matched to a gene: 5. Looked up from germline, CDR1 is SGHKS and CDR2 is YYEKEE (reference sequence).

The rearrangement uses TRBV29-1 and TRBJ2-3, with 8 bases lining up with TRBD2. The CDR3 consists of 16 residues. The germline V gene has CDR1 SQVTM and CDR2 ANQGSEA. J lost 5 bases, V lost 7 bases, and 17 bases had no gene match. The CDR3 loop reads CSDMNLIGGAEDTQYF. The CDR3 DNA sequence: TGCAGCGACATGAATCTGATCGGGGGGGCGGAAGATACGCAGTATTTT.

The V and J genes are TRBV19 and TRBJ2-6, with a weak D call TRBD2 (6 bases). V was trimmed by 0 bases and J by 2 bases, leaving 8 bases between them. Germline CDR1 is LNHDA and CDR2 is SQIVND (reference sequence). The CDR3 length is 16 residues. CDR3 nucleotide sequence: TGTGCCAGTAGTATAGATACGGGGGCTGGGGCCAACGTCCTGACTTTC. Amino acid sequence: CASSIDTGAGANVLTF.

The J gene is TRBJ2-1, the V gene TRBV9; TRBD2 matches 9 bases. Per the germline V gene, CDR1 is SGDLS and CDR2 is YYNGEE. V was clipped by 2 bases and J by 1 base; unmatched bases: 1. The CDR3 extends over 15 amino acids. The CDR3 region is CASSVAGGSYNEQFF. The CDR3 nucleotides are TGTGCCAGCAGCGTGGCGGGAGGGTCCTACAATGAGCAGTTCTTC.

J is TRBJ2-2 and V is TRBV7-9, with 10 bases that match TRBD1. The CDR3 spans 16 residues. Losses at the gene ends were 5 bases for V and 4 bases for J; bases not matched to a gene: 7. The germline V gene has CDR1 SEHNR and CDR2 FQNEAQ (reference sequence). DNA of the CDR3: TGTGCCAGCAGCCTAGTCTGGACAGGGGGCACCGGGGAGCTGTTTTTT. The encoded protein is CASSLVWTGGTGELFF.

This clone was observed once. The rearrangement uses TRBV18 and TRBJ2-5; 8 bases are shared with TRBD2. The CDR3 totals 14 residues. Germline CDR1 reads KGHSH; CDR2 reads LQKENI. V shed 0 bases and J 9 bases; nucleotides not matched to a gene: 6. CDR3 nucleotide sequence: TGTGCCAGCTCACCACCTACAGCGGGAGTGGCCCAGTACTTC. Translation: CASSPPTAGVAQYF.